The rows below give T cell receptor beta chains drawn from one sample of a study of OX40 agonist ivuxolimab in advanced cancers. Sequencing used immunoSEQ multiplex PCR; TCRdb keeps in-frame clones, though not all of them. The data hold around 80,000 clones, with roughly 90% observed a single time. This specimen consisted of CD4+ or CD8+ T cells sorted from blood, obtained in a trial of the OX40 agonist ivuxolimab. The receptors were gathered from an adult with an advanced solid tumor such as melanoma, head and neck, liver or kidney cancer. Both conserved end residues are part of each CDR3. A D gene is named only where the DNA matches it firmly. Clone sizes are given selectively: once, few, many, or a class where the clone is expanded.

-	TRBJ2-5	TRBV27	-	TGTGCCAGCAGTTTTGGGCTCAATCGAGAGACCCAGTACTTC	CASSFGLNRETQYF
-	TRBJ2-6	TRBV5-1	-	TGCGCCAGCAGCTTGGGGCAGGGGGGAAGCTCTGGGGCCAACGTCCTGACTTTC	CASSLGQGGSSGANVLTF
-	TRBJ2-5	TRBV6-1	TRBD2	TGTGCCAGCAGTGAGGGACTAGCGGGACCCACGGGGCAGTACTTC	CASSEGLAGPTGQYF
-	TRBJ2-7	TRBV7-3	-	TGTGCCAGCAGCTTATCGGCAGGCCCCTCCTACGAGCAGTACTTC	CASSLSAGPSYEQYF
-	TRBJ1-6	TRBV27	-	TGTGCCAGCAGTGCTCAGGGTCGATATAATTCACCCCTCCACTTT	CASSAQGRYNSPLHF
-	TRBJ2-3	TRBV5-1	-	TGCGCCAGCAGCTTGGCCGGGCGGGGCACAGATACGCAGTATTTT	CASSLAGRGTDTQYF
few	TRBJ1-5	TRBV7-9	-	TGTGCCAGCAGCCTCGACAGTCCACAGCCCCAGCATTTT	CASSLDSPQPQHF
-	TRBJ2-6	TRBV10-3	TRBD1	TGTGCCTCCACCGGGGGGACAGGGGGGCTCTCTGGGGCCAACGTCCTGACTTTC	CASTGGTGGLSGANVLTF
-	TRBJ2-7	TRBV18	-	TGTGCCAGCTCACGATCGGGGAGTAACGAGCAGTACTTC	CASSRSGSNEQYF
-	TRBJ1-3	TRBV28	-	TGTGCCAGCAGGGTCCAGGGGACTGGAAACACCATATATTTT	CASRVQGTGNTIYF
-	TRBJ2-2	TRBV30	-	TGTGCCTGGAGTGCTACCGGGGAGCTGTTTTTT	CAWSATGELFF
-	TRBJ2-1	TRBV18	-	TGTGCCAGCTCACCGGACCAAGCTACCTACAATGAGCAGTTCTTC	CASSPDQATYNEQFF
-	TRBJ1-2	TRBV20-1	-	TGCAGTGCTATTCGGGGCGGTGGCTACACCTTC	CSAIRGGGYTF
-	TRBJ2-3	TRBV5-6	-	TGTGCCAGCAGCTTAGGACCCCCTGGTTGGACAGATACGCAGTATTTT	CASSLGPPGWTDTQYF
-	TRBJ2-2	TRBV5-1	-	TGCGCCAGCAGCCCGGGCCGAGTGTCCACCGGGGAGCTGTTTTTT	CASSPGRVSTGELFF
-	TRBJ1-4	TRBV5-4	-	TGTGCCAGCAGCACCGGGGGCGATTCCGAAAAACTGTTTTTT	CASSTGGDSEKLFF
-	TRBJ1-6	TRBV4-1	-	TGCGCCAGCAGCCAATCAAGCTCACCCCTCCACTTT	CASSQSSSPLHF
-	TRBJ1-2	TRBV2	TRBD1	TGTGCCAGCAGTGAAGCGGACAGGGCCTATGGCTACACCTTC	CASSEADRAYGYTF
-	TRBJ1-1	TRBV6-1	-	TGTGCCAGCAGTTTCGCCACGAACACTGAAGCTTTCTTT	CASSFATNTEAFF
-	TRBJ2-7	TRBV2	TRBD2	TGTGCCAGCAGTGAAGGACTAGCGGGATTCTACGAGCAGTACTTC	CASSEGLAGFYEQYF
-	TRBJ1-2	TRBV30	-	TGTGCCTGGGGGGGGGCCAGGGGAACCTATGGCTACACCTTC	CAWGGARGTYGYTF
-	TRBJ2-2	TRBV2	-	TGTGCCAGCAGATCCCGGACAGAGTACACCGGGGAGCTGTTTTTT	CASRSRTEYTGELFF
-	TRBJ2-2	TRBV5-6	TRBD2	TGTGCCAGCAGCTCCTGGACTAGCGTGAACACCGGGGAGCTGTTTTTT	CASSSWTSVNTGELFF
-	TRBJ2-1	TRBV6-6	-	TGTGCCAGCGGTGGGGGGAGAGCCTACAATGAGCAGTTCTTC	CASGGGRAYNEQFF
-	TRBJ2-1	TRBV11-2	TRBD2	TGTGCCAGCAGTGCAGCGGGGAAGCAGTTCTTC	CASSAAGKQFF
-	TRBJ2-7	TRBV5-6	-	TGTGCCAGCAGCAATTCGGGGGGCGGGTTGCAGTACTTC	CASSNSGGGLQYF
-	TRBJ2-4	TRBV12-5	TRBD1	TGTGCTAGTGGTCCCGTGGTGGGACAGAGAATAGCCAAAAACATTCAGTACTTC	CASGPVVGQRIAKNIQYF
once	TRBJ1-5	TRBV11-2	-	TGTGCCAGCAGCCTGGGGACATCCAGCAATCAGCCCCAGCATTTT	CASSLGTSSNQPQHF
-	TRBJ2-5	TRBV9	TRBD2	TGTGCCAGCAGCGTAGGGCCTAGCGGCCGCCAAGAGACCCAGTACTTC	CASSVGPSGRQETQYF
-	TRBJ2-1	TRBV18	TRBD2	TGTGCCAGCTCGTCTCGGACTAGCGGGAGCTCCTACAATGAGCAGTTCTTC	CASSSRTSGSSYNEQFF
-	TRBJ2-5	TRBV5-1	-	TGCGCCAGCAGCTCAGGGTTGGGGTCGGAGACCCAGTACTTC	CASSSGLGSETQYF
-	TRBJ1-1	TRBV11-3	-	TGTGCCAGCAGCACGGGAGGGAACACTGAAGCTTTCTTT	CASSTGGNTEAFF
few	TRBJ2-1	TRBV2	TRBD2	TGTGCCAGCAGTGAGAAGGTAGCGGGGGGACTTATTTACAATGAGCAGTTCTTC	CASSEKVAGGLIYNEQFF
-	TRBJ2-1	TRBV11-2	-	TGTGCCAGCAGCTTAGTTCGTGGGGGAAACAGCAATGAGCAGTTCTTC	CASSLVRGGNSNEQFF
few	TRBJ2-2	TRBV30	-	TGTGCCTGGAGTCCGGGACAGAACACCGGGGAGCTGTTTTTT	CAWSPGQNTGELFF
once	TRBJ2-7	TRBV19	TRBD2	TGTGCCAGTAGTACTACTAGCGGGGGGGTAAGCGAGCAGTACTTC	CASSTTSGGVSEQYF
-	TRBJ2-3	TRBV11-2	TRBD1	TGTGCCAGCAGCGCACGCCCGGACAGGGTTAGCACAGATACGCAGTATTTT	CASSARPDRVSTDTQYF
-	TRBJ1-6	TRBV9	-	TGTGCCAGCAGCGCGGCGGGACGGGGTAATTCACCCCTCCACTTT	CASSAAGRGNSPLHF
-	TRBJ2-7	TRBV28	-	TGTGCCAGCACCCAAGATCTACTCAACGAGCAGTACTTC	CASTQDLLNEQYF
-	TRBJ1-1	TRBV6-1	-	TGTGCCAGCAGTGAGAGAGGGTCCTTAGTGAACACTGAAGCTTTCTTT	CASSERGSLVNTEAFF
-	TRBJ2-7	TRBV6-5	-	TGTGCCAGCAGGCAAGGACAGCCCTACGAGCAGTACTTC	CASRQGQPYEQYF
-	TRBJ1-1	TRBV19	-	TGTGCCAGTAGTCCCGTACCGGGTCACACTGAAGCTTTCTTT	CASSPVPGHTEAFF
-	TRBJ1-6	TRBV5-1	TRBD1	TGCGCCAGCAGCCCGATATCAGGGGGTGGTTCACCCCTCCACTTT	CASSPISGGGSPLHF
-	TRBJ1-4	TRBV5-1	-	-	CASSHGAGTGVPEKLFF
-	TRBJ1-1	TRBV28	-	TGTGCCAGCAGTTTTCTTGCCCAGAGGGGGTCGGTGGAAGCTTTCTTT	CASSFLAQRGSVEAFF
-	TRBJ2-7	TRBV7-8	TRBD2	TGTGCCAGCAGCTTATACGCGCGAGCGGGGGGTCATTGGGAGCAGTACTTC	CASSLYARAGGHWEQYF